This T cell receptor (beta chain) was captured by sequencing in a study of immune heterogeneity within non-small cell lung tumors. In the study overall: With respect to histology, the tumors encompassed several squamous cell carcinomas, 9 to 10 non-squamous carcinomas and 1 not otherwise specified. Study-wide findings and caveats: High-frequency T-cell receptor beta clonotypes differed largely between individual patients. The study found identical dominant CDR3 beta clonotypes recurring across tumor sites within a patient, alongside site-unique high-frequency clones.

TCRs were amplified from 600 ng gDNA of bulk tumor per sample. Biopsies, several per primary tumor and spaced far apart, were collected during surgery. Patients with untreated, newly diagnosed non-small cell lung cancer underwent curative surgery. Donor patients had newly diagnosed non-small cell lung cancer and were having surgery with curative intent. Within the sample, this clonotype is medium-sized. Its antigen remains unidentified. TCR beta CDR3 was amplified by multiplex PCR using 32 V and 13 J primers. One entry per CDR3 protein results from TCRdb running MiXCR on the multiplex PCR reads. The data show roughly 15,000 distinct CDR3 sequences, approximately 29% seen once. The CDR3 has 17 residues. Germline CDR1 is MGHRA and CDR2 is YSYEKL. V lost 1 base to trimming and J lost 8 bases, with 23 bases between them.

The chain joins TRBV4-1 to TRBJ1-2; D unresolved. The sequence was collected from a woman aged 50 to 60 with non-small cell lung cancer. The sequencing input was lung tumor tissue. The DNA of the CDR3 is TGCGCCAGCAGCCAAGGGAGTTATTCCGAGCCCTTGGAGGGCTACACCTTC. Its protein product is CASSQGSYSEPLEGYTF.